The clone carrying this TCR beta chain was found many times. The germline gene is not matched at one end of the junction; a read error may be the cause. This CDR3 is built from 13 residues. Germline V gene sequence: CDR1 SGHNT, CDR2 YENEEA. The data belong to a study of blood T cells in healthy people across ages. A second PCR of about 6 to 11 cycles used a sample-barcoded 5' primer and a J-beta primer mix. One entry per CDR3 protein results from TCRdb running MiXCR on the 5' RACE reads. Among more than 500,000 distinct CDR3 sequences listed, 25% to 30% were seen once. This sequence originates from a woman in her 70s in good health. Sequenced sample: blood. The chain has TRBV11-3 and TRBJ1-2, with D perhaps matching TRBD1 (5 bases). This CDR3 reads CASSLGRDYGYTF. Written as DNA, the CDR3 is TGTGCCAGCAGTTTAGGCAGGGATTATGGCTACACCTTC.